The TCR beta chain under discussion was sequenced for a study of T cells after yellow fever vaccination. By 5'RACE template switching, TCR cDNA was produced, with a universal primer site and UMIs added in the process. TCRdb reprocessed the 5' RACE reads via MiXCR and lists one record per CDR3 protein. The profile shows around 300,000 distinct CDR3 sequences, approximately 4% of them singletons. Whole-study results and caveats: Some clonotypes were seen in both the CD4 and the CD8 compartments. These made up a small share and likely arose from convergent recombination. Clones that expanded after primary vaccination mostly reappeared after the booster (around 96% CD4, approximately 85% CD8).

This CDR3 comprises 15 residues. Per germline, CDR1 LNHDA and CDR2 SQIVND (reference sequence). Trimming pared 3 bases from V and 0 bases from J, leaving 12 bases between. Comment on this clonotype: Its antigen is unidentified.

The chain has TRBV19 and TRBJ2-7; no reliable D call. Sequenced material: PBMCs, taken 5 days after the yellow fever booster vaccination. This receptor was taken from a man between 18 and 29 years old who received the YFV17D yellow fever vaccine. The CDR3 coding sequence is TGTGCCAGTAGTATCCTTTTCTCCAGCTCCTACGAGCAGTACTTC. It yields the protein CASSILFSSSYEQYF.